Each of the 26 T cell receptor beta chains below was sequenced from the same sample in a study of blood T cell repertoires in COVID-19. Method: immunoSEQ multiplex PCR; TCRdb's copy keeps in-frame clones and lacks some. The table has about 310,000 clones, roughly 87% seen once. Sequenced material: PBMCs or T cells enriched from blood (not recorded which). The receptor set was obtained from a woman between 18 and 30 years old who had recovered from COVID-19.

This clone was counted a single time. The rearrangement links TRBV7-6 to TRBJ2-7; D possibly corresponds to TRBD1 (5 bases). The V end lost 5 bases, the J end lost 2 bases, and 13 bases lay between the germline ends. The CDR3 totals 14 residues. Germline assignment: CDR1 SGHVS and CDR2 FNYEAQ. The DNA for the CDR3 is TGTGCCAGCAGCCAGGGCCAGAAAACCTACGAGCAGTACTTC. This codes for CASSQGQKTYEQYF.

This chain uses TRBV28 with TRBJ1-3; D is perhaps TRBD1 (6 bases). This CDR3 comprises 16 residues. The V end lost 5 bases, the J end lost 4 bases, and 18 bases lay between the germline ends. Germline V CDR1 and CDR2: MDHEN, SYDVKM. The CDR3 DNA is TGTGCCAGCAGTCAGCCAGGACAGCCGGACGGAAACACCATATATTTT. Translated: CASSQPGQPDGNTIYF.

The rearrangement joins TRBV12-3 or TRBV12-4 to TRBJ1-1; the D gene is possibly TRBD1 (6 bases). CDR3 length: 13 amino acids. V lost 7 bases and J lost 2, with 11 bases in between. The CDR3 DNA reads as TGTGCCAGCACCTTCAGGGGCAACACTGAAGCTTTCTTT. Residues: CASTFRGNTEAFF.

The chain employs TRBV7-2 and TRBJ2-7, with TRBD2 matching over 9 bases. CDR1 is SGHTA, CDR2 FQGNSA, per germline. V trimming: 0 bases; J trimming: 4 bases; junction bases outside the gene matches: 7. CDR3 length: 16 residues. The DNA for the CDR3 is TGTGCCAGCAGCTTAGCTTCAGGAGCGGGAGGATACGAGCAGTACTTC. This sequence encodes CASSLASGAGGYEQYF.

The chain couples TRBV4-3 to TRBJ2-1; 12 bases fit TRBD2. Trimming took 5 bases from V and 9 from J; bases not matched to a gene: 11. Germline CDR1 LGHNA, CDR2 YSLEER. CDR3 size: 16 residues. The chain's CDR3 is CASSYTSGRPESEQFF. The CDR3 nucleotides are TGCGCCAGCAGCTACACTAGCGGGAGGCCGGAAAGTGAGCAGTTCTTC.

The chain joins TRBV5-6 to TRBJ1-6; TRBD1 aligns across 7 bases. The CDR3 totals 18 residues. V shed 4 bases, J shed 12 bases, and the junction held 22 bases outside the gene matches. Looked up from germline, CDR1 is SGHDT and CDR2 is YYEEEE. CDR3 residues: CASSMSSRYAGGVRPLHF. The CDR3 nucleotides are TGTGCCAGCAGCATGTCGTCGAGGTACGCAGGGGGAGTTAGACCCCTCCACTTT.

In its sample, this clone was seen a few times. The chain links TRBV9 to TRBJ2-3; 9 positions agree with TRBD2. This CDR3 region has 16 residues. Germline V gene lookup returns CDR1 SGDLS and CDR2 YYNGEE. The trim removed 0 bases at V and 2 bases at J, leaving 4 bases unmatched. CDR3 region: CASSVAAGGPTDTQYF. The CDR3 bases are TGTGCCAGCAGCGTAGCAGCGGGAGGACCCACAGATACGCAGTATTTT.

The rearrangement uses TRBV10-3 and TRBJ1-4; maybe TRBD1 (5 bases). V lost 6 bases and J lost 6, with 8 bases in between. The germline gives CDR1 ENHRY, CDR2 SYGVKD. This CDR3 is built from 12 residues. CDR3 amino acids: CAIRGEDEKLFF. CDR3 sequence (DNA): TGTGCCATCAGGGGGGAGGATGAAAAACTGTTTTTT.

Only one count was recorded for this clone. The rearrangement links TRBV7-2 to TRBJ2-1; weak D call: TRBD1 (5 bases). Germline-derived CDR1 and CDR2 are SGHTA and FQGNSA. This CDR3 contains 12 residues. Trimming shortened V by 5 bases and J by 13 bases, and 15 bases separated the two germline ends. In nucleotides, the CDR3 is TGTGCCAGCAGCCTGGGGCGAATAAGCCAGTTCTTC. It is translated as CASSLGRISQFF. The full variable domain, completed using reference TRBV7-2 and TRBJ2-1, is GAGVSQSPSNKVTEKGKDVELRCDPISGHTALYWYRQSLGQGLEFLIYFQGNSAPDKSGLPSDRFSAERTGGSVSTLTIQRTQQEDSAVYLCASSLGRISQFFGPGTRLTVL.

The V call is TRBV15, the J call TRBJ1-5; 11 nucleotides align to TRBD1. Germline lookup yields CDR1 LNHNV and CDR2 YYDKDF (reference sequence). V trimming: 1 base; J trimming: 6 bases; junction bases outside the gene matches: 2. This CDR3 spans 15 amino acids. The DNA for the CDR3 is TGTGCCACCAGCAGAGGGACAGGGGGCACTCAGCCCCAGCATTTT. This translates into CATSRGTGGTQPQHF.

V gene TRBV2 combines with J gene TRBJ1-5, with a possible D match to TRBD1 (6 bases). The CDR3 length is 17 residues. V was pared by 6 bases and J by 2 bases, with 20 bases between. From germline, CDR1 is SNHLY and CDR2 FYNNEI. The CDR3 here is CASSDEGAGVRNQPQHF. The CDR3 DNA sequence: TGTGCCAGCAGCGACGAGGGTGCAGGGGTGCGCAATCAGCCCCAGCATTTT.

The gene calls are TRBV5-6 and TRBJ1-2; 7 nucleotides line up with TRBD1. Per the germline V gene, CDR1 is SGHDT and CDR2 is YYEEEE. The CDR3 is made up of 17 amino acids. The junction had 13 bases not matched to a gene; V was cut back by 0 bases and J by 5 bases. The CDR3: CASSLALRDRTRYGYTF. Written as DNA, the CDR3 is TGTGCCAGCAGCTTGGCTCTCCGGGACAGAACTCGTTATGGCTACACCTTC.

The V call is TRBV30, the J call TRBJ2-7; 8 bases map to TRBD1. V shed 8 bases, J shed 7 bases, and the junction held 13 bases outside the gene matches. The CDR3 runs to 13 residues. Germline V gives CDR1 GTSNPN, CDR2 SVGIG (reference sequence). The CDR3 region is CAGTTGDVREQYF. As DNA, the CDR3 is TGTGCCGGAACGACAGGGGATGTTAGGGAGCAGTACTTC.

The rearrangement uses TRBV7-9 and TRBJ1-1, with D tentatively TRBD1 (5 bases). Germline lookup yields CDR1 SEHNR and CDR2 FQNEAQ (reference sequence). V shed 2 bases and J shed 3 bases, with 13 bases lying between them. The CDR3 length is 15 residues. CDR3 coding DNA: TGTGCCAGCAGCTTATATGGCAGGGTGGACACTGAAGCTTTCTTT. Its protein is CASSLYGRVDTEAFF. Drawing the rest from reference TRBV7-9 and TRBJ1-1, the complete variable domain is DTGVSQNPRHKITKRGQNVTFRCDPISEHNRLYWYRQTLGQGPEFLTYFQNEAQLEKSRLLSDRFSAERPKGSFSTLEIQRTEQGDSAMYLCASSLYGRVDTEAFFGQGTRLTVV.

The gene calls are TRBV7-9 and TRBJ2-1; tentatively, D is TRBD2 (6 bases). The CDR3 consists of 15 residues. V gave up 2 bases and J gave up 3 bases, with 11 bases separating them. CDR1 SEHNR and CDR2 FQNEAQ come from the germline V gene (reference sequence). The CDR3: CASSLTSGVYNEQFF. CDR3 DNA: TGTGCCAGCAGCTTAACTTCGGGGGTCTACAATGAGCAGTTCTTC. Drawing the rest from reference TRBV7-9 and TRBJ2-1, the complete variable domain is DTGVSQNPRHKITKRGQNVTFRCDPISEHNRLYWYRQTLGQGPEFLTYFQNEAQLEKSRLLSDRFSAERPKGSFSTLEIQRTEQGDSAMYLCASSLTSGVYNEQFFGPGTRLTVL.

This clone was found a few times. The chain couples TRBV18 to TRBJ1-3; tentative D call: TRBD1 (6 bases). V was shortened by 5 bases and J by 2 bases, with 10 bases between the two germline ends. Per germline, CDR1 KGHSH and CDR2 LQKENI. The CDR3 runs to 14 residues. The CDR3 coding sequence is TGTGCCAGCTCATTACAGGGTACTGGAAACACCATATATTTT. The encoded protein is CASSLQGTGNTIYF.

The gene calls are TRBV6-5 and TRBJ2-1, with 10 bases identical to TRBD2. CDR1 and CDR2 from the germline V gene are MNHEY and SVGAGI. J lost 8 bases, V lost 7 bases, and 11 bases had no gene match. The CDR3 has 15 amino acids. CDR3 sequence reads: CASKLAGGLGDEQFF. The CDR3 bases are TGTGCCAGCAAATTAGCGGGAGGCTTAGGGGATGAGCAGTTCTTC.

The gene calls are TRBV3-1 (or the pseudogene TRBV3-2) and TRBJ1-2; possibly TRBD1 for D (6 bases). This CDR3 spans 13 amino acids. V gave up 4 bases and J gave up 8 bases, with 14 bases separating them. In germline, CDR1 is LGHDT, CDR2 YNNKEL (reference sequence). CDR3 residues: CASSRSTQGGYTF. The CDR3 DNA reads TGTGCCAGCAGCCGGTCCACCCAGGGGGGCTACACCTTC.

V and J are TRBV19 and TRBJ2-7; 7 nucleotides align to TRBD1. The V gene end was trimmed by 1 base and the J gene end by 3 bases; junction bases not matched to a gene: 9. Looked up from germline, CDR1 is LNHDA and CDR2 is SQIVND (reference sequence). The length of the CDR3 is 16 residues. CDR3 amino acids: CASSIGTGASYYEQYF. As DNA, the CDR3 is TGTGCCAGTAGTATAGGCACAGGGGCATCCTACTACGAGCAGTACTTC.

The chain recombines TRBV2 with TRBJ1-2; TRBD1 agrees at 7 bases. Germline lookup yields CDR1 SNHLY and CDR2 FYNNEI. The CDR3 sequence is 14 residues long. V trimming: 6 bases; J trimming: 5 bases; junction bases outside the gene matches: 9. The CDR3 DNA is TGTGCCAGCAGAGAACAGGGGACGTCGTATGGCTACACCTTC. Translated: CASREQGTSYGYTF.

This clone has more than one count but fewer than ten. The CDR3 loop is CASSPGTAYNSPLHF. The CDR3 nucleotides read TGTGCCAGCAGTCCCGGGACAGCTTATAATTCACCCCTCCACTTT. The chain uses TRBV6-4 and TRBJ1-6, with 7 nucleotides matching TRBD1. V shed 5 bases and J 4 bases; nucleotides not matched to a gene: 5. The germline V gene has CDR1 MRHNA and CDR2 SNTAGT. The CDR3 extends over 15 amino acids.

V is TRBV6-6 and J is TRBJ2-1, with a possible D match to TRBD2 (5 bases). V lost 2 bases and J 7 bases, leaving 12 bases between the germline ends. Germline V gene lookup returns CDR1 MNHNY and CDR2 SVGAGI (reference sequence). The CDR3 runs 14 residues. CDR3 protein: CASSYAALANEQFF. The CDR3 DNA follows: TGTGCCAGCAGTTACGCTGCGCTAGCAAATGAGCAGTTCTTC.

This clone was seen a handful of times. The rearrangement links TRBV9 to TRBJ1-2, with 8 bases lining up with TRBD1. The ends lost 3 bases at V and 4 bases at J; junction bases unmatched: 5. The germline CDR1 and CDR2 sequences are SGDLS and YYNGEE. This CDR3 contains 14 residues. CDR3 protein: CASSARQGSYGYTF. The CDR3 DNA reads TGTGCCAGCAGCGCCCGACAGGGGAGCTATGGCTACACCTTC.

This clone has a handful of counts. The rearrangement joins TRBV7-9 to TRBJ2-7, with 7 bases aligning to TRBD1. Germline CDR1 and CDR2: SEHNR and FQNEAQ (reference sequence). J was trimmed by 1 base and V by 4 bases; bases with no gene match: 7. The CDR3 spans 15 residues. The CDR3 reads CASSSRDRKSYEQYF. CDR3 nucleotide sequence: TGTGCCAGCAGCTCCCGGGACAGAAAGTCCTACGAGCAGTACTTC.

The genes are TRBV15 and TRBJ1-2; 9 positions match TRBD1. Germline lookup yields CDR1 LNHNV and CDR2 YYDKDF (reference sequence). This CDR3 region has 17 residues. V lost 0 bases and J lost 5; bases outside the gene matches: 10. CDR3 coding DNA: TGTGCCACCAGCAGAGATCTAGCGACAGGGGGTTGGTATGGCTACACCTTC. Translation gives CATSRDLATGGWYGYTF.

This clone appeared a single time. V is TRBV6-2 or TRBV6-3 and J is TRBJ1-2, with 10 bases matching TRBD1. Germline CDR1 and CDR2: MNHEY and SVGEGT. CDR3 length equals 15 residues. The J segment lost 3 bases and the V segment lost 4 bases, leaving 5 bases of the junction unmatched. The CDR3 bases are TGTGCCAGCAGTTCAAGGACAGGGGGAGACTATGGCTACACCTTC. The encoded protein is CASSSRTGGDYGYTF.